Sequencing of this TCR beta chain was carried out in a study of shared clonotypes between healthy human individuals. Naive CD8 cells, CD45RO-negative and positively selected for CCR7, excluded terminally differentiated effector memory CD45RA+ cells. V lost 2 bases to trimming and J lost 3 bases; unmatched junction nucleotides: 2. The CDR3 covers 15 residues. The germline V gene encodes CDR1 SNHLY and CDR2 FYNNEI. This table comes from immunoSEQ multiplex PCR, and its TCRdb copy is limited to in-frame clones, with some not included. The data show about 2.2 million clones, just under 95% seen once. This TCR derives from a man aged 18-30 years in good health. Some clones in this sample may be carry-over from other donors' samples. V is TRBV2 and J is TRBJ1-2, with 11 bases matching TRBD1. The source material was naive CD8+ T cells from PBMCs. The CDR3 loop reads CASSERDRGDYGYTF. The CDR3 DNA sequence: TGTGCCAGCAGTGAAAGGGACAGGGGGGACTATGGCTACACCTTC. Full variable domain (remainder filled in from reference TRBV2 and TRBJ1-2): EPEVTQTPSHQVTQMGQEVILRCVPISNHLYFYWYRQILGQKVEFLVSFYNNEISEKSEIFDDQFSVERPDGSNFTLKIRSTKLEDSAMYFCASSERDRGDYGYTFGSGTRLTVV.